These T cell receptor beta chains were read from a single sample in a study of regulatory T cells in long-lasting Graves disease. TCRdb processed the multiplex PCR reads anew with MiXCR; each CDR3 protein has one entry. There are about 420,000 distinct CDR3 sequences in the sample; about 17% occur only once, and approximately 22% lies in the top ten. These same records also appear under a second study, on T cells in Graves' hyperthyroidism and ophthalmopathy.

The sample was peripheral blood mononuclear cells (PBMCs), taken at new diagnosis, from a patient treated with antithyroid drugs. The receptor source for this set is a young woman with Graves disease. Both conserved end residues are part of each CDR3. A D gene is named only where the DNA matches it firmly. Rows give clone size only sometimes, using once, few, many, or a class for an expanded clone.

clone_size,d_call,j_call,v_call,cdr3_nt,cdr3_aa
-,TRBD2,TRBJ2-3,TRBV5-5,TGTGCCAGCAGCGGACTAGCGGGGGGGGGGTTTAGCACAGATACGCAGTATTTT,CASSGLAGGGFSTDTQYF
many,-,TRBJ2-5,TRBV7-9,TGTGCCAGCAGCTTAGATCCAGCCAGAGGAGAGACCCAGTACTTC,CASSLDPARGETQYF
-,-,TRBJ2-2,TRBV14,TGTGCCAGCAGCCAAGAAACATTAAAGCTGTTTTTT,CASSQETLKLFF
many,TRBD1,TRBJ2-2,TRBV2,TGTGCCACCGCGGGTGTGGCAGGGGGCACCGGGGAGCTGTTTTTT,CATAGVAGGTGELFF
-,TRBD2,TRBJ2-3,TRBV9,TGTGCCAGCAGCGTAGTCCCCAGCGGGACGACAGATACGCAGTATTTT,CASSVVPSGTTDTQYF
-,-,TRBJ1-2,TRBV27,TGTGCCAGCAGTCTGAAAGAGCATCCTAACTATGGCTACACCTTC,CASSLKEHPNYGYTF
-,TRBD1,TRBJ1-4,TRBV2,TGTGCCAGCATGGACAGGGGGCTGGAAAAACTGTTTTTT,CASMDRGLEKLFF
few,-,TRBJ1-1,TRBV20-1,TGCAGTGCTAGGAGTCCAGGGGATACAGAAGCTTTCTTT,CSARSPGDTEAFF
few,TRBD1,TRBJ2-1,TRBV24-1,TGTGCCACCAGTGATCATTACAGGGGGCCCTACAATGAGCAGTTCTTC,CATSDHYRGPYNEQFF
-,TRBD2,TRBJ2-1,TRBV6-1,TGTGCCAGCAGTGACCCGGGACTAGCGGGATTCTGGCAGTTCTTC,CASSDPGLAGFWQFF
many,-,TRBJ2-4,TRBV12-3/TRBV12-4,TGTGCCAGCACCCGGGGGGCTGCCAAAAACATTCAGTACTTC,CASTRGAAKNIQYF
-,TRBD2,TRBJ2-3,TRBV7-2,TGTGCCAGCAGCTCGCGACTAGCCTTGCATACGCAGTATTTT,CASSSRLALHTQYF
many,TRBD2,TRBJ2-7,TRBV11-2,TGTGCCAGCAGCTTAGGACTAGCGGGAGTCGAGCAGTACTTC,CASSLGLAGVEQYF
-,-,TRBJ1-1,TRBV29-1,TGCAGCGTTGTGGGCATGGGGTTGAACACTGAAGCTTTCTTT,CSVVGMGLNTEAFF
few,-,TRBJ1-1,TRBV6-2/TRBV6-3,TGTGCCAGCAGTGATTTCGGGGCCACTGAAGCTTTCTTT,CASSDFGATEAFF
-,-,TRBJ1-6,TRBV15,TGTGCCACCAGCCTTTATAATTCACCCCTCCACTTT,CATSLYNSPLHF
many,TRBD1,TRBJ1-5,TRBV5-1,TGCGCCAGCAGCCCGGGACAGGGGGATCAGCCCCAGCATTTT,CASSPGQGDQPQHF
-,-,TRBJ2-1,TRBV20-1,TGCAGTGCTCAAAGGGGACGAGAGCAGTTCTTC,CSAQRGREQFF
many,TRBD1,TRBJ2-1,TRBV11-2,TGTGCCAGCATCCGGACAGGGGGTACGAATGAGCAGTTCTTC,CASIRTGGTNEQFF
few,TRBD2,TRBJ2-1,TRBV3-1,TGTGCCAGCAGCCAAGGAGTAGGCGGGAGCTCCTACAATGAGCAGTTCTTC,CASSQGVGGSSYNEQFF
-,-,TRBJ2-1,TRBV4-3,TGCGCCAGCAGCCAACCTAGGCTTAGGCAGTTCTTC,CASSQPRLRQFF
-,TRBD1,TRBJ2-2,TRBV30,TGTGCCTGGAGTCCGGGACAGGGGGCCGGGGAGCTGTTTTTT,CAWSPGQGAGELFF
many,-,TRBJ1-5,TRBV11-3,TGTGCCAGCAGCCGGCGGGCAGGAACGGGATACCAGCCCCAGCATTTT,CASSRRAGTGYQPQHF
few,-,TRBJ2-7,TRBV11-2,TGTGCCAGCAGCTCGCCGGGACAGACGGGACTAAATCGCTACGAGCAGTACTTC,CASSSPGQTGLNRYEQYF
few,-,TRBJ2-6,TRBV6-1,TGTGCCAGCAGACCCTGGACTTCCTCTGGGGCCAACGTCCTGACTTTC,CASRPWTSSGANVLTF
many,-,TRBJ2-7,TRBV2,TGTGCCAGTGACCCGGGGCCATACGAGCAGTACTTC,CASDPGPYEQYF
many,TRBD1,TRBJ2-1,TRBV5-1,TGCGCCAGCAGCTTGGGGACAGGGTACTACAATGAGCAGTTCTTC,CASSLGTGYYNEQFF
few,-,TRBJ2-7,TRBV5-1,TGCGCCAGCAGCTTGGCCGGGCGGGAATGGTTGTGGGACGAGCAGTACTTC,CASSLAGREWLWDEQYF
many,-,TRBJ2-7,TRBV6-1,TGTGCCAGCATTTTACAGACCAGCTCCTACGAGCAGTACTTC,CASILQTSSYEQYF
few,-,TRBJ1-1,TRBV9,TGTGCCAGCAGCGGCCTCCGTGGGGGGAACACTGAAGCTTTCTTT,CASSGLRGGNTEAFF
few,-,TRBJ2-7,TRBV6-2/TRBV6-3,TGTGCCAGCTGGCCCCGGGGAGGATACGGGCAGTACTTC,CASWPRGGYGQYF
many,-,TRBJ1-5,TRBV12-3/TRBV12-4,TGTGCCAGCAGTTTAGCGCCGGGGGCTCAGCCCCAGCATTTT,CASSLAPGAQPQHF
many,TRBD2,TRBJ2-7,TRBV18,TGTGCCAGCTCGGGGGTTAGCGGGAGCGCGGACGAGCAGTACTTC,CASSGVSGSADEQYF
many,-,TRBJ2-6,TRBV12-3/TRBV12-4,TGTGCCAGCAGTGTAGAATCAAGTAGCTCTGGGGCCAACGTCCTGACTTTC,CASSVESSSSGANVLTF
many,-,TRBJ2-3,TRBV12-3/TRBV12-4,TGTGCCAGCAGTTTGGGCCCCCGGTCCGATACGCAGTATTTT,CASSLGPRSDTQYF
few,TRBD1,TRBJ1-4,TRBV14,TGTGCCAGCAGCCTCAGGGGGAAAGGTGAAAAACTGTTTTTT,CASSLRGKGEKLFF
many,TRBD2,TRBJ2-5,TRBV7-2,TGTGCCAGCAGCGCCCCTATTGGGGGGGTTTATTCGGAGACCCAGTACTTC,CASSAPIGGVYSETQYF
many,-,TRBJ2-3,TRBV9,TGTGCCAGCAGCGCCCCAAAATTAGCGGAAAGCACAGATACGCAGTATTTT,CASSAPKLAESTDTQYF
many,TRBD1,TRBJ1-2,TRBV12-3/TRBV12-4,TGTGCCAGCAGGTCGGGACAGGCGGCATATGGCTACACCTTC,CASRSGQAAYGYTF
many,TRBD1,TRBJ1-1,TRBV30,TGTGCCTATAACAGGGGGATGAACACTGAAGCTTTCTTT,CAYNRGMNTEAFF
many,TRBD2,TRBJ2-5,TRBV2,TGTGCCAGCAGTGAAGGGCTAGCGGGATTGGTGACCCAGTACTTC,CASSEGLAGLVTQYF